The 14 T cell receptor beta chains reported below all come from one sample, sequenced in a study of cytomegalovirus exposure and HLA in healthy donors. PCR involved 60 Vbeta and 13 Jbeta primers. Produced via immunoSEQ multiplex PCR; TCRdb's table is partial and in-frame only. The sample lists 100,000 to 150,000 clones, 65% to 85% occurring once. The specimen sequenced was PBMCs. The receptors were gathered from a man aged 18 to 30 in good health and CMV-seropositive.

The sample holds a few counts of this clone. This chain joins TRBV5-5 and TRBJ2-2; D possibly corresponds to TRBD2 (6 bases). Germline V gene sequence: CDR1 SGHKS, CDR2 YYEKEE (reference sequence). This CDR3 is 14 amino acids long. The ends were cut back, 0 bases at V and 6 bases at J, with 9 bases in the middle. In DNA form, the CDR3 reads TGTGCCAGCAGCTTGGGGGACTTGCCCGGGGAGCTGTTTTTT. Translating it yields CASSLGDLPGELFF.

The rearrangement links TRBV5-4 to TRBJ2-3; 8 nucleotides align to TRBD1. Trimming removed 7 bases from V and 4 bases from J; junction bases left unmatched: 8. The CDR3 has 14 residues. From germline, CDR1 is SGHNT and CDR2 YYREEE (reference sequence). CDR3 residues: CASGPGQVSDTQYF. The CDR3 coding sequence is TGTGCCAGCGGACCGGGACAGGTGTCAGATACGCAGTATTTT.

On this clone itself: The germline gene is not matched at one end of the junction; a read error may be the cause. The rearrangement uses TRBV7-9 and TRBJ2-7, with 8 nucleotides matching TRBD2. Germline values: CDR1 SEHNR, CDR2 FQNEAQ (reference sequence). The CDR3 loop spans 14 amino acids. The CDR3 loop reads CSSSLSLADYEQYF. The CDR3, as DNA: TGTTCCAGCAGCTTGTCACTAGCGGACTACGAGCAGTACTTC.

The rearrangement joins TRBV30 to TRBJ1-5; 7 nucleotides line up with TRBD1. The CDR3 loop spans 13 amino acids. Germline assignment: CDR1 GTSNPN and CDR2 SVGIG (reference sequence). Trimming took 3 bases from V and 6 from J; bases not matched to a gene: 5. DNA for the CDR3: TGTGCCTGGAGAACAGGGGATGGTCAGCCCCAGCATTTT. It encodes CAWRTGDGQPQHF.

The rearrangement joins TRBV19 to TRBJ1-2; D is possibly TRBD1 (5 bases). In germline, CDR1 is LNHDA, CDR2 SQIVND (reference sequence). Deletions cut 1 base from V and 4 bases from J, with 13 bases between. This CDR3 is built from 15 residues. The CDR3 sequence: CASSIGQFLLYGYTF. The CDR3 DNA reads TGTGCCAGTAGTATAGGACAGTTCCTGCTCTATGGCTACACCTTC.

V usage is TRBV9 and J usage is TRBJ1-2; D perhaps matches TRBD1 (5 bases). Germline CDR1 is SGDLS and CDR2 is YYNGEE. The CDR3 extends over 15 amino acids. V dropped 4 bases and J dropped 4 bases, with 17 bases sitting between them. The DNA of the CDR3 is TGTGCCAGCAGCCGTGGTTCGGGGGTAGGCTATGGCTACACCTTC. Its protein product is CASSRGSGVGYGYTF.

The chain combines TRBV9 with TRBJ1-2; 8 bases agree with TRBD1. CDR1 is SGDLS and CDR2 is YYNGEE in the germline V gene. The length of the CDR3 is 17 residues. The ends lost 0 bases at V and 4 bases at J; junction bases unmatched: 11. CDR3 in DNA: TGTGCCAGCAGCGTAGGGGGGGTGGGACAGGCTTTCTATGGCTACACCTTC. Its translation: CASSVGGVGQAFYGYTF.

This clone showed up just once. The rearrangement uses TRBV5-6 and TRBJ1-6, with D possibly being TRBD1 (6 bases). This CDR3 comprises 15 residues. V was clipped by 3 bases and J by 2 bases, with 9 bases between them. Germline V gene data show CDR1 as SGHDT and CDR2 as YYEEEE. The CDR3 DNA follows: TGTGCCAGCAGCTCAACAGGGACCTATAATTCACCCCTCCACTTT. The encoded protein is CASSSTGTYNSPLHF.

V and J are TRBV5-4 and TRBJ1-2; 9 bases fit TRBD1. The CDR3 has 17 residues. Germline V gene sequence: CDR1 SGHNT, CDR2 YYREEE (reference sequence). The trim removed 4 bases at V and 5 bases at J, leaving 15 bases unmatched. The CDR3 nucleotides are TGTGCCAGCAGCGTACGGGAATCCGGGACAGGGCGGTATGGCTACACCTTC. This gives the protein CASSVRESGTGRYGYTF.

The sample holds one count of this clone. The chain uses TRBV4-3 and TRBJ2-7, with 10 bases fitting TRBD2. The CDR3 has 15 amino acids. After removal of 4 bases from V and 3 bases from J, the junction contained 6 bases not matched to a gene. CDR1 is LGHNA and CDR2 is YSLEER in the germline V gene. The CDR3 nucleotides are TGCGCCAGCAGCCTTGGGACTAGCGTGAACTACGAGCAGTACTTC. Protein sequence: CASSLGTSVNYEQYF.

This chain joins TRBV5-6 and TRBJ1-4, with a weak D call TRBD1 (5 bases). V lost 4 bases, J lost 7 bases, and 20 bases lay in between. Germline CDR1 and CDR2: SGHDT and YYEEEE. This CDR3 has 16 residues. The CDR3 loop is CASSRRGGRLAEKLFF. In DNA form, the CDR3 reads TGTGCCAGCAGCCGAAGGGGCGGGAGGCTAGCTGAAAAACTGTTTTTT.

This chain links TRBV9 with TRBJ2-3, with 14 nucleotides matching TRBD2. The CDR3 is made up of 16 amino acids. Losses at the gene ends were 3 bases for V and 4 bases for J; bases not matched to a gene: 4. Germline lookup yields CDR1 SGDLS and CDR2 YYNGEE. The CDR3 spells CASSGRLAGGPDTQYF. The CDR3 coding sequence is TGTGCCAGCAGCGGACGACTAGCGGGGGGGCCAGATACGCAGTATTTT.

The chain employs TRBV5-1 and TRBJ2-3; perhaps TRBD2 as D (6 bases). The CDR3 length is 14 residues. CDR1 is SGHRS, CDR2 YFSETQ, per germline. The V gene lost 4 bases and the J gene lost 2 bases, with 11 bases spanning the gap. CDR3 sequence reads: CASSQSSDTDTQYF. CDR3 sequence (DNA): TGCGCCAGCAGCCAGTCTAGCGACACAGATACGCAGTATTTT.

The CDR3 sequence: CASSVDSTSAPEQYF. DNA of the CDR3: TGTGCCAGCAGCGTAGACTCGACTAGCGCCCCCGAGCAGTACTTC. This rearrangement joins TRBV9 to TRBJ2-7; 8 bases fit TRBD2. The junction had 8 bases not matched to a gene; V was cut back by 0 bases and J by 6 bases. This CDR3 is built from 15 residues. The V gene's germline CDR1 is SGDLS and CDR2 YYNGEE.